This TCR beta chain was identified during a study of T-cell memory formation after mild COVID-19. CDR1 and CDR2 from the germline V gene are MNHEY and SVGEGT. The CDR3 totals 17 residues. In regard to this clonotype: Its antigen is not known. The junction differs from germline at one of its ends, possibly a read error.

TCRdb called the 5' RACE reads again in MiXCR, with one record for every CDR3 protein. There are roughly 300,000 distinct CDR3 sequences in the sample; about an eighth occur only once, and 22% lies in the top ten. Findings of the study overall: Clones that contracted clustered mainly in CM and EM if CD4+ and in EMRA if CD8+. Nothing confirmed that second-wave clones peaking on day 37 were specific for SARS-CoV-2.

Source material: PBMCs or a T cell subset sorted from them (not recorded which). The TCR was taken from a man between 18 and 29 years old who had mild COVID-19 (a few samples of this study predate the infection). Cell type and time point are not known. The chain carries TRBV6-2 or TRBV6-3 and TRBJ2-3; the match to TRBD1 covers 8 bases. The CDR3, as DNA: TGTGCCAGCAGTTCCGTCCTCGCAGGGGGCGGTACAGATACGCAGAATTTT. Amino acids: CASSSVLAGGGTDTQNF.